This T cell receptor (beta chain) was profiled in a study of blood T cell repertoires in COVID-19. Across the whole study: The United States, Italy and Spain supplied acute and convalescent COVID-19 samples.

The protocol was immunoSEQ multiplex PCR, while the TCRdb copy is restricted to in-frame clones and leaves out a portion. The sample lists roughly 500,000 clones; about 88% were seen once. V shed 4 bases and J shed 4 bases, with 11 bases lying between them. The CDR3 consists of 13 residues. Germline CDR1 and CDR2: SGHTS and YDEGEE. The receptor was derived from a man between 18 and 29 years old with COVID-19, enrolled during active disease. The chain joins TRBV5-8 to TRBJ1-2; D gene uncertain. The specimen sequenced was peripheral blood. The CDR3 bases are TGTGCCAGCAGCCGTGAGGGTTCCTATGGCTACACCTTC. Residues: CASSREGSYGYTF.